A single sample is the source of the 21 T cell receptor beta chains below, sequenced in a study of T cell responses to AZD1222 COVID-19 vaccine. Repertoires were generated with immunoSEQ multiplex PCR, while TCRdb's copy carries only in-frame clones and drops some. The sample lists about 190,000 clones; more than 75% were seen once. The source material was peripheral blood, sampled on day 0 of AZD1222 vaccination. The receptor source for this set is an adult in good health.

The rearrangement joins TRBV19 to TRBJ1-1; D is perhaps TRBD1 (5 bases). Germline CDR1 and CDR2: LNHDA and SQIVND (reference sequence). With 5 bases removed from V and 0 bases from J, the gap between germline ends came to 22 bases. The CDR3 consists of 18 residues. The DNA of the CDR3 is TGTGCCAGTAGTTCGAGACAGCGGATGAACCTCTTGAACACTGAAGCTTTCTTT. Translating it yields CASSSRQRMNLLNTEAFF.

V is TRBV28 and J is TRBJ2-7, with 9 bases identical to TRBD2. The CDR3 has 14 amino acids. Germline loops: CDR1 MDHEN, CDR2 SYDVKM. V lost 7 bases, J lost 4 bases, and 8 bases stayed unmatched. As DNA, the CDR3 is TGTGCCAGCAAAGTTAGCGGGAGTGGGTACGAGCAGTACTTC. Encoded protein: CASKVSGSGYEQYF.

Here the CDR3 reads CASNQLAGGTDTQYF. DNA for the CDR3: TGTGCCAGCAATCAACTAGCGGGGGGCACAGATACGCAGTATTTT. The chain recombines TRBV27 with TRBJ2-3; 11 nucleotides line up with TRBD2. The length of the CDR3 is 15 residues. V was clipped by 7 bases and J by 1 base; unmatched bases: 4. Germline V lookup: CDR1 MNHEY, CDR2 SMNVEV (reference sequence).

This clone has just a few counts. V and J are TRBV7-2 and TRBJ1-1; D remains unclear. This CDR3 has 13 residues. V gave up 2 bases and J gave up 4 bases, with 8 bases separating them. Germline V gene data show CDR1 as SGHTA and CDR2 as FQGNSA. CDR3 loop: CASSLQLRTEAFF. CDR3 nucleotide sequence: TGTGCCAGCAGCTTACAGTTGCGCACTGAAGCTTTCTTT.

The chain employs TRBV27 and TRBJ2-7; TRBD1 agrees at 9 bases. The CDR3 covers 14 residues. With 2 bases clipped from V and 3 bases from J, the junction kept 2 bases outside the gene matches. Germline CDR1 and CDR2: MNHEY and SMNVEV (reference sequence). In DNA form, the CDR3 reads TGTGCCAGCAGTTTAGGACAGGGGATCTACGAGCAGTACTTC. Translating it yields CASSLGQGIYEQYF.

The chain employs TRBV9 and TRBJ1-1, with D possibly being TRBD1 (6 bases). Trimming left V 0 bases short and J 4 bases short, with 7 bases between. The CDR3 consists of 13 residues. Germline CDR1 SGDLS, CDR2 YYNGEE. CDR3: CASSVGGLTEAFF. The CDR3 DNA sequence: TGTGCCAGCAGCGTAGGGGGGCTCACTGAAGCTTTCTTT.

This chain connects TRBV18 to TRBJ1-2, with D perhaps TRBD1 (6 bases). The CDR3 is 13 residues long. Trimming pared 3 bases from V and 7 bases from J, leaving 12 bases between. From germline, CDR1 is KGHSH and CDR2 LQKENI. CDR3 in amino acids: CASSPLQGSGYTF. In DNA form, the CDR3 reads TGTGCCAGCTCACCTCTCCAGGGGTCTGGCTACACCTTC.

The chain joins TRBV9 to TRBJ2-7, with a weak D call TRBD1 (6 bases). The germline CDR1 and CDR2 sequences are SGDLS and YYNGEE. CDR3 length: 13 amino acids. V was shortened by 7 bases and J by 5 bases, with 16 bases between the two germline ends. In DNA form, the CDR3 reads TGTGCCAGCGGCTCAGGGGTGATCCACGAGCAGTACTTC. The encoded protein is CASGSGVIHEQYF. The entire variable domain, with the rest obtained from reference TRBV9 and TRBJ2-7, is as follows: DSGVTQTPKHLITATGQRVTLRCSPRSGDLSVYWYQQSLDQGLQFLIQYYNGEERAKGNILERFSAQQFPDLHSELNLSSLELGDSALYFCASGSGVIHEQYFGPGTRLTVT.

This chain links TRBV7-9 with TRBJ2-2; 11 nucleotides align to TRBD2. Germline values: CDR1 SEHNR, CDR2 FQNEAQ (reference sequence). V shed 8 bases and J 1 base; nucleotides not matched to a gene: 15. The CDR3 totals 19 residues. The CDR3 bases are TGTGCCAGCCACGTGGGGCTAGCGGGGGGAACTCGGAACACCGGGGAGCTGTTTTTT. It is translated as CASHVGLAGGTRNTGELFF.

The genes are TRBV5-4 and TRBJ2-2; possible D gene TRBD2, 5 bases. The CDR3 has 16 amino acids. With 4 bases removed from V and 7 bases from J, the gap between germline ends came to 20 bases. Per the germline V gene, CDR1 is SGHNT and CDR2 is YYREEE (reference sequence). Here the CDR3 DNA reads TGTGCCAGCAGCAAGCCGGAGGCAGGTCCAGACGGGGAGCTGTTTTTT. Translation: CASSKPEAGPDGELFF.

The chain has TRBV9 and TRBJ2-1, with 10 bases fitting TRBD2. V lost 3 bases and J lost 9; bases outside the gene matches: 6. The CDR3 covers 14 residues. Germline V CDR1 and CDR2: SGDLS, YYNGEE. The DNA of the CDR3 is TGTGCCAGCAGCGCCGTAGCGGGAGGTGGTGAGCAGTTCTTC. It is translated as CASSAVAGGGEQFF.

V and J are TRBV3-1 (or the pseudogene TRBV3-2) and TRBJ2-5; weak D call: TRBD1 (5 bases). Germline CDR1 reads LGHDT; CDR2 reads YNNKEL (reference sequence). The CDR3 loop spans 15 amino acids. V was pared by 0 bases and J by 5 bases, with 13 bases between. Here the CDR3 DNA reads TGTGCCAGCAGCCAAGAACAAGGGGTCGTTGAGACCCAGTACTTC. Protein: CASSQEQGVVETQYF.

The chain is built from TRBV5-1 and TRBJ2-1; TRBD1 matches 7 bases. Germline CDR1 reads SGHRS; CDR2 reads YFSETQ. Germline trimming cut 4 bases from V and 8 bases from J; bases unmatched to any gene: 9. The CDR3 has 14 residues. CDR3 sequence: CASSPYEGAYEQFF. The CDR3 bases are TGCGCCAGCAGCCCGTACGAGGGGGCGTATGAGCAGTTCTTC.

Concerning this clone: This same CDR3 is encoded by further DNA sequences in the sample. This chain connects TRBV7-9 to TRBJ2-7; D unresolved. Trimming took 3 bases from V and 6 from J, leaving 6 bases between them. CDR1 and CDR2 from the germline V gene are SEHNR and FQNEAQ (reference sequence). This CDR3 has 11 amino acids. The chain's CDR3 is CASSFGGEQYF. Written as DNA, the CDR3 is TGTGCCAGCAGCTTCGGTGGCGAGCAGTACTTC.

The chain carries TRBV20-1 and TRBJ2-5; 8 bases line up with TRBD2. The CDR3 is made up of 15 amino acids. Per germline, CDR1 DFQATT and CDR2 SNEGSKA (reference sequence). The ends lost 3 bases at V and 4 bases at J; junction bases unmatched: 10. CDR3 in DNA: TGCAGTGCTAGTTCGGGACTAGGTTTTCGAGAGACCCAGTACTTC. It codes for CSASSGLGFRETQYF.

V and J are TRBV7-8 and TRBJ2-5; perhaps D is TRBD1 or TRBD2 (5 bases each). This CDR3 is built from 13 residues. V was cut by 5 bases and J by 2 bases, with 9 bases left in between. Germline CDR1 reads SGHVS; CDR2 reads FQNEAQ. CDR3 amino acids: CASSRDGQETQYF. DNA of the CDR3: TGTGCCAGCAGCCGGGACGGACAAGAGACCCAGTACTTC. Drawing the rest from reference TRBV7-8 and TRBJ2-5, the complete variable domain is GAGVSQSPRYKVAKRGQDVALRCDPISGHVSLFWYQQALGQGPEFLTYFQNEAQLDKSGLPSDRFFAERPEGSVSTLKIQRTQQEDSAVYLCASSRDGQETQYFGPGTRLLVL.

This clone was seen once. The chain combines TRBV7-8 with TRBJ2-7; D is perhaps TRBD1 (5 bases). With 0 bases removed from V and 5 bases from J, the gap between germline ends came to 11 bases. This CDR3 has 14 amino acids. The germline V gene encodes CDR1 SGHVS and CDR2 FQNEAQ. The DNA of the CDR3 is TGTGCCAGCAGCTTAGCGGGTTCCAGGGACGAGCAGTACTTC. Its translation is CASSLAGSRDEQYF.

The CDR3 here is CASSQVSKRELVSDTQYF. For the CDR3, the DNA is TGTGCCAGCAGCCAAGTTTCCAAGCGGGAACTGGTATCAGATACGCAGTATTTT. The chain couples TRBV3-1 (or the pseudogene TRBV3-2) to TRBJ2-3, with 7 bases identical to TRBD2. This CDR3 region has 18 residues. Germline trimming cut 1 base from V and 4 bases from J; bases unmatched to any gene: 14. The germline V gene encodes CDR1 LGHDT and CDR2 YNNKEL (reference sequence).

The chain combines TRBV25-1 with TRBJ1-1; 10 positions agree with TRBD1. CDR1 and CDR2 from the germline V gene are MGHDK and SYGVNS. V shed 2 bases and J 3 bases; nucleotides not matched to a gene: 3. The CDR3 loop spans 15 amino acids. CDR3 sequence (DNA): TGTGCCAGCAGTGAACCGGGACAGGGGTACACTGAAGCTTTCTTT. This encodes CASSEPGQGYTEAFF.

This rearrangement joins TRBV24-1 to TRBJ2-3; the match to TRBD2 covers 12 bases. Germline V gene lookup returns CDR1 KGHDR and CDR2 SFDVKD. V trimming: 5 bases; J trimming: 4 bases; junction bases outside the gene matches: 12. CDR3 size: 18 residues. The CDR3 coding sequence is TGTGCCACCAGTGGTCTCGGAAGACTAGCGGGAGTGTCAGATACGCAGTATTTT. Protein sequence: CATSGLGRLAGVSDTQYF.

The chain employs TRBV25-1 and TRBJ1-1; TRBD1 is a possible D gene (6 bases). V was trimmed by 4 bases and J by 4 bases, leaving 16 bases between them. This CDR3 is 15 amino acids long. The V gene's germline CDR1 is MGHDK and CDR2 SYGVNS. CDR3 coding DNA: TGTGCCAGCAGTGCCATCACAGGGCGAGGCACTGAAGCTTTCTTT. Protein product: CASSAITGRGTEAFF.